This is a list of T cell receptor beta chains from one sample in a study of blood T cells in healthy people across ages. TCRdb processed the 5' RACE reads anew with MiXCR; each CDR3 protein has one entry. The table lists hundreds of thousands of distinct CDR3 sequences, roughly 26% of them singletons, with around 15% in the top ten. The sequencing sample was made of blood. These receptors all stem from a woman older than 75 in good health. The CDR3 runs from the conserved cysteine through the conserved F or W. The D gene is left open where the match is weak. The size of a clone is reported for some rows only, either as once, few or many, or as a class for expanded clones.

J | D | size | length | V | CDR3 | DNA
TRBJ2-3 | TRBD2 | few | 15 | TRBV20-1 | CSAGGTSGGTDTQYF | TGCAGTGCTGGGGGGACTAGCGGGGGGACAGATACGCAGTATTTT
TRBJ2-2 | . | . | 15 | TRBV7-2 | CASSLSSLNTGELFF | TGTGCCAGCAGCTTATCATCTTTGAACACCGGGGAGCTGTTTTTT
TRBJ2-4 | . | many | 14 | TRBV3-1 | CASSQGPRGNIQYF | TGTGCCAGCAGCCAAGGGCCAAGGGGAAACATTCAGTACTTC
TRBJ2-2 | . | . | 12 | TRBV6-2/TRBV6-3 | CASSLDGIELFF | TGTGCCAGCAGTCTTGACGGCATCGAGCTGTTTTTT
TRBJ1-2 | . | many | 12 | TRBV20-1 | CSARGSSYGYTF | TGCAGTGCTAGGGGGTCGAGCTATGGCTACACCTTC
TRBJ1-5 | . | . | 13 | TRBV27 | CASSLGGIQPQHF | TGTGCCAGCAGTTTAGGGGGGATTCAGCCCCAGCATTTT
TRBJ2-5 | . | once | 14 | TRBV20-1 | CSARGVGVRETQYF | TGCAGTGCTAGAGGGGTGGGAGTGAGGGAGACCCAGTACTTC
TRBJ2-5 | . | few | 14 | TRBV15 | CATGGALTQETQYF | TGTGCCACCGGCGGGGCACTCACTCAAGAGACCCAGTACTTC
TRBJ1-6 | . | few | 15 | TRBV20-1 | CSARRGGRNNSPLHF | TGCAGTGCTAGAAGGGGGGGGCGAAATAATTCACCCCTCCACTTT
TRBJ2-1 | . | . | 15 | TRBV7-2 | CASSLRSNNKETQFF | TGTGCCAGCAGCTTACGTTCAAACAATAAAGAGACCCAGTTCTTC
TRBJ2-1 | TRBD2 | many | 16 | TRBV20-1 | CSARDIAGGYYNEQFF | TGCAGTGCTAGAGATATAGCGGGGGGCTACTACAATGAGCAGTTCTTC
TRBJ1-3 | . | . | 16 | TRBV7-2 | CASSLARSISGNTIYF | TGTGCCAGCAGCTTAGCGAGGTCAATCTCTGGAAACACCATATATTTT
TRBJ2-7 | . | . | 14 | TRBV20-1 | CSARDLRRSYEQYF | TGCAGTGCTAGAGATCTAAGGAGGTCCTACGAGCAGTACTTC
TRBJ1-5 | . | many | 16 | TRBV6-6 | CASSPPSGGGNQPQHF | TGTGCCAGCAGTCCCCCATCCGGGGGCGGCAATCAGCCCCAGCATTTT
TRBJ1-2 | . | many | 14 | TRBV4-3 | CASSQDNYPGGYTF | TGCGCCAGCAGCCAAGATAATTACCCGGGTGGCTACACCTTC
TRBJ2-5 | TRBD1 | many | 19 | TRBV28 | CASSLRPLLGQGDGETQYF | TGTGCCAGCAGTTTACGCCCGTTGTTGGGACAGGGAGATGGTGAGACCCAGTACTTC
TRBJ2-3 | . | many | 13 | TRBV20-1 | CSARTISTDTQYF | TGCAGTGCTCGGACTATTAGCACAGATACGCAGTATTTT